This T cell receptor beta chain derives from a study of blood T cells in healthy people across ages (dated by TCRdb to the mid-2010s). In the study overall: In model experiments, roughly one uniquely barcoded TCR beta cDNA molecule per two T cells was captured by template switching. To track age-related changes in TCR beta repertoire diversity, the study relied on deep sequencing normalized with unique cDNA molecular identifiers. The donors were split into four age groups: young (average 16 years), middle-aged (more than 35), aged (more than 55) and long-lived (roughly 88). To avoid experimental bias, donors of different ages were randomly spread across the sequencing lanes. For two donors (one aged 18 to 30 and one aged 80 or older), the study analyzed two additional independent replicas of 1 million unique cDNA reads from the same blood draw. Findings and caveats that apply to the study as a whole: Since profiling was done on bulk unsorted PBMCs, naive and antigen-experienced compartments could not be conclusively compared. Because donor CMV infection status was unknown, age-related changes in expanded clonotypes were potentially confounded. The long-lived group showed more naive CD4+ T cells, fewer expanded clones and increased TCR diversity than the aged group, suggesting age selection. Estimates of total diversity from one million sequenced T cells were regarded as lower bounds and underestimates. Observed TCR beta diversity per million T cells fell roughly linearly with age, and a significant reduction was already apparent by age approximately 40. There was a strong correlation between observed TCR beta diversity and the percentage of naive T cells measured by flow cytometry.

The donors were a few dozen Caucasian individuals from Russia, aged 6 to 90 years, who were systemically healthy. About 9.1 milliliters of peripheral blood were collected from each donor into EDTA-treated Vacutainer tubes. Ficoll-Paque density-gradient centrifugation was used to isolate PBMCs, with at least 7 million per sample. Total RNA, at least 6 micrograms per sample, was extracted from PBMCs with Trizol reagent. The percentages of naive CD45RAhigh/CD27high T cells were determined by flow cytometry on a PBMC aliquot from every donor. In this sample, this clonotype turned up many times. The target of this receptor is not known. No much larger clone is present one base from it, and per-base qualities are unavailable. The library was generated by 5' RACE. Sequencing was carried out with an Illumina HiSeq 2500. The second PCR ran for roughly 7 to 11 cycles and used a J-beta primer mix along with a sample-barcoded 5' primer. A unique molecular identifier was introduced onto each TCR beta cDNA molecule by a template-switch 5' adaptor carrying 12 random nucleotides. Each sample yielded at least 3 million CDR3-containing paired-end reads. First-strand cDNA synthesis was performed from all RNA using the Mint cDNA synthesis kit, with priming by a TRBC-specific oligonucleotide. All cDNA was treated with uracil-DNA glycosylase and then went through a first 18-cycle PCR with the universal primers M1SS and BC2_uni_R. As for how the authors treated the data: For normalization, 1 million high-quality reads were randomly selected from each sample, with every read carrying a distinct molecular identifier. Instead of being binned into consensus sequences, reads with shared molecular identifiers were discarded. MiTCR, with a Q25 quality threshold and the strictest error-elimination algorithm, was used for CDR3 identification, clonotype clustering and error correction. A nonparametric unseen species model with Euler transformation was used to estimate a lower bound on total TCR beta diversity. The public reads were reprocessed in TCRdb via fastp at Q25 and MiXCR, keeping in-frame beta chains. Each entry is one CDR3 protein sequence, shown with its most common DNA and genes. These V and J calls originate from TCRdb's pipeline instead of the authors' own analysis. Recorded for this sample are hundreds of thousands of distinct CDR3 sequences; 40% to 65% of them occurred a single time. The biggest ten clones account for approximately 13% of the sample.

The CDR3 spans 16 residues, from the cysteine through the phenylalanine. Only the CDR3 part of the read is kept: 48 bases, read in frame from the first base. Trimmed from V: 1 base; trimmed from J: 1 base; junction bases lacking a gene match: 5. From the germline V gene, CDR1 is SGHAT and CDR2 is FQNNGV. The sequence is built from TRBV11-2 and TRBJ2-3; TRBD1 agrees with 7 junctional bases. The TCR sequence derives from an elderly woman in good health. Sequencing was carried out using blood. The CDR3 in this case is CASSLGTGIGTDTQYF. The nucleotide sequence is TGTGCCAGCAGCTTAGGGACAGGAATCGGCACAGATACGCAGTATTTT.